This TCR beta chain was found in a study of cytomegalovirus exposure and HLA in healthy donors. Whole-study results and caveats: The study labeled 164 TCR beta chains cytomegalovirus-associated. Most TCRs appeared rarely, but some public TCRs recurred in many donors. Reportedly, cytomegalovirus status was diagnosed with high sensitivity and specificity. A later analysis found first-cohort TCR clusters tended to co-occur in the 90 to 150 validation repertoires.

Assay: immunoSEQ multiplex PCR; the TCRdb copy retains only in-frame clones and omits some. The sample has about 68,000 clones, about 90% seen once. To note about this clone: Its antigen is not known.

V shed 4 bases and J 5 bases; nucleotides not matched to a gene: 3. CDR3 length: 14 amino acids. Per the germline V gene, CDR1 is SGDLS and CDR2 is YYNGEE. This receptor was obtained from a man younger than 35 in good health and CMV-seronegative. This chain links TRBV9 with TRBJ2-5; 12 positions match TRBD2. Material for sequencing was PBMCs. CDR3 amino acids: CASSPTSGSETQYF. CDR3 sequence (DNA): TGTGCCAGCAGCCCGACTAGCGGGAGTGAGACCCAGTACTTC.